This TCR beta chain was captured by sequencing in a study of T cell repertoires in cytomegalovirus infection (dated by TCRdb to about 2019). Regarding the complete study: The HLA type of each donor mattered for the analysis, because public TCR beta signatures pointed to carriage of CMV infection along with the matching HLA type.

In this sample, this clonotype turned up many times. It has no known antigen specificity. Qualities for individual bases were not recorded, and no much larger clone is one base off. V gives up 4 bases and J gives up 0 bases, and the segment between their germline ends measures 15 bases. The CDR3 contains 16 residues, cysteine and phenylalanine counted. Solely the CDR3 DNA is kept, with 48 bases framed from the first base. The CDR1 and CDR2 encoded by the germline V gene are SGHRS and YFSETQ. What the authors observed across the whole study: In both this cohort and an independent roughly 400-donor cohort, the cumulative frequency of public TCR beta family members distinguished carriers of CMV infection plus the relevant HLA type. The ex vivo response was dominated by HLA-C-restricted CMV-specific TCR beta clonotypes, and the single most frequent clonotype in two of eight donors was supplied by these HLA-C-restricted clonotypes.

The listed sequencing device is Illumina HiSeq 1500. Clones were called with MiXCR by TCRdb after fastp trimmed the public reads at Q25, and only in-frame beta chains were retained. Here each entry gathers all rows of one CDR3 protein and keeps the most common genes and DNA. This sample gives about 130,000 distinct CDR3 sequences in total; roughly 9% of them show up just once. The ten largest clones add up to roughly 9.1% of the sample. Sample: PBMCs. This clonotype originated in a human donor in good health (CMV status not recorded). Some clones in this sample may be carry-over from other donors' samples. The V gene is TRBV5-1 and the J gene is TRBJ2-3; the D gene is unclear. The CDR3 in this case is CASSLRTATSTDTQYF. The sequence in DNA is TGCGCCAGCAGCCTAAGGACGGCTACTAGCACAGATACGCAGTATTTT.